This TCR beta chain is from a study of shared clonotypes between healthy human individuals. Background on the study: Aged between 18 and 49, the donors were a couple of women and three men.

As to this clone: Its antigen is unknown.

Study-level results: Estimated clonotype richness was generally higher in naive than memory subsets. Sampling used blood alone; tissue repertoires probably differ. Sharing across a few donors was seen in 4.5% to 6.5% of naive CD4 clonotypes.

Assay used: immunoSEQ multiplex PCR; TCRdb lists only in-frame clones, some missing. The sample holds fewer than 3 million clones, around 90% seen once. V lost 5 bases to trimming and J lost 5 bases; unmatched junction nucleotides: 3. The germline CDR1 and CDR2 sequences are SGHAT and FQDESV (reference sequence). The CDR3 has 14 amino acids. The sample comprised naive CD4+ T cells from PBMCs. The sample's subset: CD45RA+ positively selected. The sequence was obtained from a young man in good health. Some clones in this sample may be carry-over from other donors' samples. The J gene is TRBJ1-4, the V gene TRBV11-1, with 9 nucleotides matching TRBD1. CDR3 in amino acids: CASSGTGWNEKLFF. As DNA, the CDR3 is TGTGCCAGCAGCGGGACAGGGTGGAATGAAAAACTGTTTTTT. Full variable domain (outside the CDR3, taken from reference TRBV11-1 and TRBJ1-4): EAEVAQSPRYKITEKSQAVAFWCDPISGHATLYWYRQILGQGPELLVQFQDESVVDDSQLPKDRFSAERLKGVDSTLKIQPAELGDSAMYLCASSGTGWNEKLFFGSGTQLSVL.